The sequence of this T cell receptor beta chain was determined in a study of cytomegalovirus exposure and HLA in healthy donors. CDR3 length: 16 amino acids. V trimming: 4 bases; J trimming: 6 bases; junction bases outside the gene matches: 10. In germline, CDR1 is SEHNR, CDR2 FQNEAQ (reference sequence). A remark on this clone: The target antigen is unknown.

Study-level points and caveats: Associated with HLA alleles at 0.05 false discovery rate in a later analysis were about 17,000 TCR beta sequences. A cluster of highly shared sequence variants was likely a sequencing artifact. The study recorded 160 or so TCR beta chains that were cytomegalovirus-associated. TCR beta V segments were, for the most part, productive about 87% or about 30% of the time in an earlier analysis.

PCR used 60 Vbeta primers and 13 Jbeta primers. The assay was immunoSEQ multiplex PCR, and TCRdb's table has in-frame clones only and misses some. Among about 190,000 clones, roughly four fifths were seen once, and the ten largest hold 3.1%. The TCR was taken from a woman aged 25-40 years in good health and CMV-seropositive. The chain employs TRBV7-9 and TRBJ2-7; 12 positions match TRBD2. The source material was PBMCs. This CDR3 reads CASSSSLAGGGVEQYF. The CDR3 coding sequence is TGTGCCAGCAGCTCCTCACTAGCGGGAGGCGGCGTCGAGCAGTACTTC.